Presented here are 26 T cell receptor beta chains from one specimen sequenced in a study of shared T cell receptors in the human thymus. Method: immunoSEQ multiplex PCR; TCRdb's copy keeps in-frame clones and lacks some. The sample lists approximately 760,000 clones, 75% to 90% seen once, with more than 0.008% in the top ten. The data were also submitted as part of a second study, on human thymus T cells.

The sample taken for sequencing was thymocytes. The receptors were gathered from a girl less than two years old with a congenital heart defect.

The CDR3 here is CASSVRNTIYF. The CDR3, as DNA: TGTGCCAGCAGTGTTAGAAACACCATATATTTT. The chain couples TRBV2 to TRBJ1-3, with D hard to call. The germline gives CDR1 SNHLY, CDR2 FYNNEI. The CDR3 contains 11 residues. Trimming removed 4 bases at V and 5 bases at J, with 3 bases between.

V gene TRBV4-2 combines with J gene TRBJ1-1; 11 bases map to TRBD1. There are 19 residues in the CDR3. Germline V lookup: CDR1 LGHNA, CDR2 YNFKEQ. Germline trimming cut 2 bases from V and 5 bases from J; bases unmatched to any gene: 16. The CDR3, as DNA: TGTGCCAGCAGCCAACTGCCGGGCGAGGGACAGGGGGTACGGACTGAAGCTTTCTTT. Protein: CASSQLPGEGQGVRTEAFF.

This chain's CDR3 is CASTVRPKAGANEKLFF. CDR3 coding DNA: TGTGCCAGCACAGTACGTCCCAAGGCGGGGGCTAATGAAAAACTGTTTTTT. The rearrangement uses TRBV28 and TRBJ1-4; TRBD1 might be the D (5 bases). The CDR3 spans 17 residues. Germline-derived CDR1 and CDR2 are MDHEN and SYDVKM. With 7 bases removed from V and 3 bases from J, the gap between germline ends came to 21 bases.

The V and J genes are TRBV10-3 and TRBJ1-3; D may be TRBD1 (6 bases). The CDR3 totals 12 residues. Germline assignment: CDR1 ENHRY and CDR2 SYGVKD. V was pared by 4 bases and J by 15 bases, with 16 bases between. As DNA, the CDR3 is TGTGCCATCAGTGGAGAAGGGACACTCCGATATTTT. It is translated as CAISGEGTLRYF.

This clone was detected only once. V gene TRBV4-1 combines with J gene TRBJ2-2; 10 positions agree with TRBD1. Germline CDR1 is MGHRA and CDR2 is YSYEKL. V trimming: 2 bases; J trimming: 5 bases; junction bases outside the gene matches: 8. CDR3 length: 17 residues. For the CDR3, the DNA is TGCGCCAGCAGCCAACTCTGGACAGGGGGATTAACCGGGGAGCTGTTTTTT. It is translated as CASSQLWTGGLTGELFF.

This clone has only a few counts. The DNA of the CDR3 is TGCGCCAGCAGCCAAGATGCGGTCTCCTCCGGGACAGGGGCTTATAGCAATCAGCCCCAGCATTTT. This gives the protein CASSQDAVSSGTGAYSNQPQHF. V usage is TRBV4-3 and J usage is TRBJ1-5; 10 bases are a match to TRBD1. The V and J ends lost 0 bases and 0 bases, in that order; junction bases with no gene match: 17. CDR1 and CDR2 (germline): LGHNA, YSLEER. The CDR3 is 22 residues long.

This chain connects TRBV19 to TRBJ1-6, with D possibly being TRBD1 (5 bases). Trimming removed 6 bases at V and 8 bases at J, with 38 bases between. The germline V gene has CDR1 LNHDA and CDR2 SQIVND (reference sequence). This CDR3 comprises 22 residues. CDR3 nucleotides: TGTGCCAGTAGATCCCCCCTAGTTCATGGCGAGGCACCGGGACTTAAGGATTCACCCCTCCACTTT. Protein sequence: CASRSPLVHGEAPGLKDSPLHF.

The CDR3 sequence is CASRRDREGTEAFF. The CDR3, as DNA: TGCGCCAGCAGAAGGGACAGGGAAGGGACTGAAGCTTTCTTT. This chain links TRBV10-2 with TRBJ1-1; the match to TRBD1 covers 9 bases. Germline V lookup: CDR1 WSHSY, CDR2 SAAADI. This CDR3 comprises 14 residues. V shed 6 bases and J 5 bases; nucleotides not matched to a gene: 7.

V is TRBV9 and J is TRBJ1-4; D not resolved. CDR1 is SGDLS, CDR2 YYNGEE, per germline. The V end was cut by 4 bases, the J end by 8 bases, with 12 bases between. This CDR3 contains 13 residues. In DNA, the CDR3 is TGTGCCAGCAGCCTCGGGGTGGGAGAAAAACTGTTTTTT. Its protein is CASSLGVGEKLFF. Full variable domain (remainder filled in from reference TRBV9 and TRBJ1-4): DSGVTQTPKHLITATGQRVTLRCSPRSGDLSVYWYQQSLDQGLQFLIQYYNGEERAKGNILERFSAQQFPDLHSELNLSSLELGDSALYFCASSLGVGEKLFFGSGTQLSVL.

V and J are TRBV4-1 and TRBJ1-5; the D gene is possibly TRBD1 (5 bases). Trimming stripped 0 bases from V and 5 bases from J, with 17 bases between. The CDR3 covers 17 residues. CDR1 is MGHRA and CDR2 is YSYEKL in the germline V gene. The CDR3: CASSQEIRRRGYQPQHF. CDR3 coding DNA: TGCGCCAGCAGCCAAGAAATTCGGCGAAGGGGCTATCAGCCCCAGCATTTT.

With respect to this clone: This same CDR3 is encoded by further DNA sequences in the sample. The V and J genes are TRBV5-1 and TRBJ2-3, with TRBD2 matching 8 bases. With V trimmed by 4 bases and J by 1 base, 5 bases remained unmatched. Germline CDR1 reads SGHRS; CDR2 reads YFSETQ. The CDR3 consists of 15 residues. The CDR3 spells CASSLTGGGTDTQYF. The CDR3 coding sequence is TGCGCCAGCAGCCTCACGGGGGGGGGCACAGATACGCAGTATTTT.

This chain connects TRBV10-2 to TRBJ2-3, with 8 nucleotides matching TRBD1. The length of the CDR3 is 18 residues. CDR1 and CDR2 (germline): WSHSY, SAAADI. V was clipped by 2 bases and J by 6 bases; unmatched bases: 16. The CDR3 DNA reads TGCGCCAGCAGTGAGCCAACGGTTGACAGGGGTTTTTTGGATACGCAGTATTTT. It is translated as CASSEPTVDRGFLDTQYF.

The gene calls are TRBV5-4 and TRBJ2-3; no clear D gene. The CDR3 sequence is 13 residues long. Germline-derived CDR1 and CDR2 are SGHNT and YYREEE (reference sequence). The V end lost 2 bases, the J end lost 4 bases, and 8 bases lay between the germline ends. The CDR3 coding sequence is TGTGCCAGCAGCTTTTCCCGAGCAGATACGCAGTATTTT. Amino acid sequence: CASSFSRADTQYF.

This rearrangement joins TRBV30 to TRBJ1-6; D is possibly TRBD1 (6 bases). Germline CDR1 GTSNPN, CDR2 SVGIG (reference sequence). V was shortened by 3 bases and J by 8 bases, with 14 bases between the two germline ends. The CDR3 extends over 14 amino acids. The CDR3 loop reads CAWRQGFADSPLHF. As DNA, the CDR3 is TGTGCCTGGAGGCAGGGGTTTGCGGATTCACCCCTCCACTTT.

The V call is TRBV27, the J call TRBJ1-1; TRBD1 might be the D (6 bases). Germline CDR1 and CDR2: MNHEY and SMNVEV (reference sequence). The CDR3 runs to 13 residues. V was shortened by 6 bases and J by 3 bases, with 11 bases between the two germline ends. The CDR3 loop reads CASRRKGDTEAFF. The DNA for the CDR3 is TGTGCCAGCAGAAGGAAGGGGGACACTGAAGCTTTCTTT.

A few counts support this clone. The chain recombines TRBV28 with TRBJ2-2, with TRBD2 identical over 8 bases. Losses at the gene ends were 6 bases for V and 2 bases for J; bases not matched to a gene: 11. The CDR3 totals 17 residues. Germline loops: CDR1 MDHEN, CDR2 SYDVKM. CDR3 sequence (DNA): TGTGCCAGCAGGGATGAAGCGGGGGCCACAAACACCGGGGAGCTGTTTTTT. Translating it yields CASRDEAGATNTGELFF.

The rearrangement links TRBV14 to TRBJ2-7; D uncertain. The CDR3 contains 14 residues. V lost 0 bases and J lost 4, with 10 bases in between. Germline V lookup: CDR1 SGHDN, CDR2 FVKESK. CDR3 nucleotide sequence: TGTGCCAGCAGCCAAGATTTTTTGAGGTACGAGCAGTACTTC. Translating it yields CASSQDFLRYEQYF.

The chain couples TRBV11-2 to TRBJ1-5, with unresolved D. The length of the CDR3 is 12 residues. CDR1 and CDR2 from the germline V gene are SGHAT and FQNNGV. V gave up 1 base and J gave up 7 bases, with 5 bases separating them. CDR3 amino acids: CASSLGGQPQHF. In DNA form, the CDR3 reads TGTGCCAGCAGCTTAGGAGGACAGCCCCAGCATTTT.

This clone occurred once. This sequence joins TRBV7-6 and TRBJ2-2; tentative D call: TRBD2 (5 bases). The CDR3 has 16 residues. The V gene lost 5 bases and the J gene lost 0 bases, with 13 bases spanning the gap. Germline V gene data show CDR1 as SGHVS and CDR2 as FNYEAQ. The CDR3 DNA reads TGTGCCAGCAGCGAAACGGCGGGCGCGAACACCGGGGAGCTGTTTTTT. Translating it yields CASSETAGANTGELFF.

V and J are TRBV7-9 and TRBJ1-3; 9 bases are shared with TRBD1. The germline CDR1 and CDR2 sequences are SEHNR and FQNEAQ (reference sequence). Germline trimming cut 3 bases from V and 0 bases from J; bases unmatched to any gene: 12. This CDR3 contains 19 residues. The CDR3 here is CASSFYRDRVLSSGNTIYF. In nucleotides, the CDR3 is TGTGCCAGCAGCTTCTACCGGGACAGGGTTCTCTCCTCTGGAAACACCATATATTTT.

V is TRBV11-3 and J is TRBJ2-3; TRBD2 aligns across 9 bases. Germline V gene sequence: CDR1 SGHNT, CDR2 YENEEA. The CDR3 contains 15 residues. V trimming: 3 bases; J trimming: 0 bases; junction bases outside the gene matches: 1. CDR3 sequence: CASSFSGGSTDTQYF. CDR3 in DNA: TGTGCCAGCAGCTTTAGCGGGGGAAGCACAGATACGCAGTATTTT. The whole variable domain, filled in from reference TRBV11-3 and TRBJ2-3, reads EAGVVQSPRYKIIEKKQPVAFWCNPISGHNTLYWYLQNLGQGPELLIRYENEEAVDDSQLPKDRFSAERLKGVDSTLKIQPAELGDSAVYLCASSFSGGSTDTQYFGPGTRLTVL.

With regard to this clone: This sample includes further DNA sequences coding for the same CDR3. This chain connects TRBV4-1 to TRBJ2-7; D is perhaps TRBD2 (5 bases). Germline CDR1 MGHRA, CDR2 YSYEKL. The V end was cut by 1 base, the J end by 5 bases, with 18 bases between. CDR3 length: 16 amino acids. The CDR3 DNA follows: TGCGCCAGCAGCCAAGGTCACGGACTTCTCGTAAACGAGCAGTACTTC. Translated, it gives CASSQGHGLLVNEQYF.

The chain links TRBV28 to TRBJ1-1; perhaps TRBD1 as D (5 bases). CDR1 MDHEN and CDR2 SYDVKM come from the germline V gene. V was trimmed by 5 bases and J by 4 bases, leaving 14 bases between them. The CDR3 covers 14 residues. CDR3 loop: CASSEQAMGTEAFF. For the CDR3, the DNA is TGTGCCAGCAGTGAACAGGCGATGGGCACTGAAGCTTTCTTT.

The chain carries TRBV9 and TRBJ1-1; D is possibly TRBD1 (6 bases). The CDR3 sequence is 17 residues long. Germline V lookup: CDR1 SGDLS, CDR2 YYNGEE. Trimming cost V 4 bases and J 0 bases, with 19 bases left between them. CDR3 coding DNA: TGTGCCAGCAGCCGAGAAGGGGGAATCCTTATGAACACTGAAGCTTTCTTT. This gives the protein CASSREGGILMNTEAFF.

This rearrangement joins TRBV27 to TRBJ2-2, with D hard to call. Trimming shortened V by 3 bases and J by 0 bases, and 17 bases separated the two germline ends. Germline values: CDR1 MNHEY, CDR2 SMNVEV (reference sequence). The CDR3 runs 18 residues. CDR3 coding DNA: TGTGCCAGCAGTTTGGTGACCCAACAGAGTCCGAACACCGGGGAGCTGTTTTTT. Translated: CASSLVTQQSPNTGELFF.

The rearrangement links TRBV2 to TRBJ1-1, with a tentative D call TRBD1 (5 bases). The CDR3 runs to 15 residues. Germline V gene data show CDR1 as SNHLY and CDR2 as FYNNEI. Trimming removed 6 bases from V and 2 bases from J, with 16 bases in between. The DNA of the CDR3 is TGTGCCAGCAGGGAGAGACAGCCTCTTAACACTGAAGCTTTCTTT. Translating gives CASRERQPLNTEAFF.